The clone carrying this T cell receptor (beta chain) came up many times. Described time point: newly diagnosed GD, antithyroid drugs for less than 3 months. PBMC-derived RNA was used for the TCR library. iRepertoire HTBI primers and Arm-PCR of CDR3 regions built TCR beta libraries. From the multiplex PCR reads, TCRdb called clonotypes with MiXCR, one entry per CDR3 protein. Counted here are 530,000 or so distinct CDR3 sequences, about 16% occurring once; the ten biggest clones make up around 12%. This CDR3 is 17 amino acids long. Germline lookup yields CDR1 SNHLY and CDR2 FYNNEI. J lost 1 base, V lost 6 bases, and 10 bases had no gene match. The entry originates in a study of regulatory T cells in long-lasting Graves disease. These same records also appear under a second study, on T cells in Graves' hyperthyroidism and ophthalmopathy.

The genes are TRBV2 and TRBJ1-1, with 11 bases aligning to TRBD1. This receptor was obtained from a young man with Graves disease. The source material was peripheral blood mononuclear cells (PBMCs), sampled at new diagnosis, from a patient treated with antithyroid drugs. Written as DNA, the CDR3 is TGTGCCAGCAGGGCTGGACAGGGGGCATACTGGAACACTGAAGCTTTCTTT. Its protein is CASRAGQGAYWNTEAFF.